The present T cell receptor beta chain was sequenced within a study of blood T cell repertoires in COVID-19. Turning to the study itself: COVID-19 samples from acute and convalescent phases originated in the United States, Italy and Spain.

Study members were between about 18 and 90 years old and lived in approximately 25 US regions. Cohort placement rested on clinical history that participants reported themselves. The repertoire was sequenced with immunoSEQ multiplex PCR; TCRdb's copy has only in-frame clones and lacks some. This sample has around 360,000 clones, with less than 90% found just once. This CDR3 is 16 amino acids long. The ends lost 0 bases at V and 3 bases at J; junction bases unmatched: 7. CDR1 is SGHTS, CDR2 YDEGEE, per germline. The V gene is TRBV5-8, the J gene TRBJ2-7, with 9 bases lining up with TRBD1. Sequences were obtained from PBMCs or T cells enriched from blood (not recorded which). This receptor was identified in a woman in her 30s who had recovered from COVID-19. CDR3 in DNA: TGTGCCAGCAGCTTGGGTGGGAGACAGGGGGGCTACGAGCAGTACTTC. It translates to CASSLGGRQGGYEQYF.